The source of this T cell receptor beta chain is a study of regulatory T cells in long-lasting Graves disease. Study overall: With positive TSH receptor antibodies and over 5 years of antithyroid drugs, Graves' disease was considered persistent.

TCR beta libraries were built with iRepertoire HTBI primers and Arm-PCR of CDR3 regions. MiXCR, run by TCRdb on the multiplex PCR reads, gives a single entry per CDR3 protein. The sample has roughly 450,000 distinct CDR3 sequences, 23% seen once; the top ten hold approximately 28%. Time point here: persistent/refractory GD, antithyroid drugs over 5 years with positive TRAb. Making the TCR library involved RNA that had been extracted from PBMCs. Findings and caveats of the study: Persistent disease was associated with favored TRBV28 usage and with favored use of TRBJ1-2 and TRBJ2-5.

The CDR3 has 14 amino acids. V lost 4 bases and J lost 2, with 11 bases in between. Germline-derived CDR1 and CDR2 are MNHEY and SVGAGI. Many counts were recorded for this clonotype. Its antigen is unidentified. This sample comprised peripheral blood mononuclear cells (PBMCs), obtained when the disease was refractory, from a patient treated with antithyroid drugs. This clonotype was obtained from a female donor with Graves disease. The chain uses TRBV6-5 and TRBJ2-5; D remains unclear. CDR3 nucleotide sequence: TGTGCCAGCAGTTTACCCCGGAGACAAGAGACCCAGTACTTC. Residues: CASSLPRRQETQYF.